This T cell receptor (beta chain) is drawn from a study of early stage breast cancer tumors. As for the study in general: About 80% of the 16 invasive tumors were ER+, PR+ and HER2-. Eight ER+/PR+/HER2- tumors were invasive ductal; a few were invasive lobular. Study-wide results and limits: Functional markers like CD4, CD8 and FOXP3 were missed in bulk sequencing.

Only in-frame clones appear in the TCRdb table, and some are missing; sequencing was by immunoSEQ multiplex PCR. The sample consists of about 70,000 clones, around 80% of them appearing once. CDR3 length: 14 amino acids. Deletions cut 5 bases from V and 7 bases from J, with 14 bases between. The germline V gene has CDR1 LNHDA and CDR2 SQIVND (reference sequence). Comments on this clone: As yet, its antigen is unknown.

The receptor was derived from a person in their 40s with breast cancer. The sequenced sample was blood. The rearrangement joins TRBV19 to TRBJ2-2; D possibly corresponds to TRBD1 (7 bases). CDR3 amino acids: CASSFPGGNGELFF. The CDR3 DNA is TGTGCCAGTAGTTTTCCAGGGGGGAACGGGGAGCTGTTTTTT.